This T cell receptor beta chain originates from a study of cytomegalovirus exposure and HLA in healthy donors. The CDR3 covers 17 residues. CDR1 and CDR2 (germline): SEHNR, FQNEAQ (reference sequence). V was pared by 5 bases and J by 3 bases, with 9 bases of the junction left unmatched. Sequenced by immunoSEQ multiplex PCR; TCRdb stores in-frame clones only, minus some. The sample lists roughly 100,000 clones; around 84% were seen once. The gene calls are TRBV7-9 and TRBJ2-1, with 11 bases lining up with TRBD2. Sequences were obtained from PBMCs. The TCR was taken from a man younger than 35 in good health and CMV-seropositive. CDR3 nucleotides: TGTGCCAGCAGCCGCCTGAAGACTAGCGGGGACTACAATGAGCAGTTCTTC. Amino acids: CASSRLKTSGDYNEQFF. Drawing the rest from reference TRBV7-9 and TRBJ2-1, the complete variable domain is DTGVSQNPRHKITKRGQNVTFRCDPISEHNRLYWYRQTLGQGPEFLTYFQNEAQLEKSRLLSDRFSAERPKGSFSTLEIQRTEQGDSAMYLCASSRLKTSGDYNEQFFGPGTRLTVL.